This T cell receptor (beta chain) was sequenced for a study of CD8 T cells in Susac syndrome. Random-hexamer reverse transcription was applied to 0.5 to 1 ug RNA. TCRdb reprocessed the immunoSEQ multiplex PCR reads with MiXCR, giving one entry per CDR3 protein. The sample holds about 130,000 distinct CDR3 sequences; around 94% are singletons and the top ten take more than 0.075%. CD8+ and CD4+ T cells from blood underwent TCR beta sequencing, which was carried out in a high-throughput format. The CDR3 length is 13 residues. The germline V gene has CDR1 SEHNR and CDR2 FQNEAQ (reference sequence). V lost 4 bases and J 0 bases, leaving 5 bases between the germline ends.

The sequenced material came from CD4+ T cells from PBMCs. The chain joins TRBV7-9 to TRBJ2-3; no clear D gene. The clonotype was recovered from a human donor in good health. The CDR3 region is CASSWASTDTQYF. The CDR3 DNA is TGTGCCAGCAGCTGGGCTAGCACAGATACGCAGTATTTT.